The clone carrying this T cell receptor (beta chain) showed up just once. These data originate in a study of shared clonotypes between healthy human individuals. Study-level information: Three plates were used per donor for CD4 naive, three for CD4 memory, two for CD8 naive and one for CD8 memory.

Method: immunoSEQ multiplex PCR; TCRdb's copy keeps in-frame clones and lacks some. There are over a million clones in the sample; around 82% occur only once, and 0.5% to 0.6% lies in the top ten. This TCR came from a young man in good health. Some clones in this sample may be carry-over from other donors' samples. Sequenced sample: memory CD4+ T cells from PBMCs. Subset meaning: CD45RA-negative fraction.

The DNA for the CDR3 is TGTGCCAGCAGTTACAACAGGGATAGCAATCAGCCCCAGCATTTT. Residues: CASSYNRDSNQPQHF. The chain is built from TRBV6-5 and TRBJ1-5; D possibly corresponds to TRBD1 (6 bases). The CDR3 is 15 residues long. Germline V CDR1 and CDR2: MNHEY, SVGAGI. The germline V and J ends were trimmed by 2 bases and 0 bases, with 8 bases remaining between them.